The entry below describes one T cell receptor (beta chain). Its antigen is unknown. No base qualities exist here, and no much larger clone lies one base off it. The CDR3, from cysteine to phenylalanine, totals 21 residues. Of the read, only the CDR3 DNA is kept; its 63 bases are in frame from base 1. According to the germline V gene, CDR1 reads LGHNA and CDR2 reads YSLEER. Relative to germline, V is missing 0 bases and J is missing 5 bases, with 14 bases of the junction outside any gene match. To identify antigen-specific CD4+ T cell clonotypes by their expansion, the ViraFEST assay first stimulated PBMC with viral peptide pools and then applied TCR sequencing. After approximately eleven days of culture, CD4+ T cells were isolated with the EasySep CD4+ T cell isolation kit. Convalescent patients had PCR-confirmed SARS-CoV-2 infection between March and December 2020, before Alpha, Beta and Delta variants emerged in the United States. Some 2 million PBMC per well were cultured with 9 to 10 ug/ml peptides in IMDM containing around 5.3% human AB serum, about 9.6 IU/ml IL-2 and gentamicin. On days 3 and 7, half of the culture medium was replaced with fresh IL-2-containing medium. Unless noted otherwise, every peptide stimulation condition was grown in triplicate wells. Using Ficoll-Paque Plus gradient centrifugation, PBMC were separated from whole blood and then either used fresh or cryopreserved at -140C. The QIAamp micro DNA kit was used to extract genomic DNA from the cultured CD4+ T cells.

Library preparation employed the immunoSEQ multiplex PCR assay. TCR beta CDR3 sequencing was performed on DNA from the cultured, isolated CD4+ T cells. As for the authors' bioinformatics: Non-productive TCR sequences were removed and reads were trimmed to the CDR3 region, keeping CDR3s of at least 7 amino acids. Antigen-specific clonotypes were identified using the MANAFEST web app by comparison of expansion in peptide wells against reference cultures. For clones to be considered positive, expansion at FDR<0.05 versus reference and all other wells, an odds ratio above 5, and a frequency above 0.1% in two replicate wells were required. A clonotype was defined as cross-reactive if the clonotype was significantly expanded both in SARS-CoV-2 spike wells and in at least one common cold coronavirus spike condition. Using the stringdist R package, CDR3 similarity was measured by Levenshtein distance, and unrooted trees were constructed with ape in R 3.6.1. TCRdb stores this immuneACCESS table with in-frame sequences only. Part of the clones is absent; in the studies checked, under half of the shortfall reflects unresolved V genes, and no reason is known for the rest. That table furnishes V, J and clone size, whereas the DNA furnished D and trimming. This sample gives about 22,000 clones in total; about 80% of them show up just once. Of the sample, roughly 35% is held by the ten largest clones.

The sample comes from a study of vaccination effects on CD4 cells after COVID-19 (dated by TCRdb to the early 2020s). Broadly, across the study: Two doses of either the BNT162b2 or the mRNA-1273 mRNA SARS-CoV-2 vaccine were administered to participants. Cultures from other donors in the study were sequenced using the Oncomine TCR Beta short-read assay on an Illumina iSeq 100. Pre-vaccine samples were drawn from two convalescent patients 16 days and one week before the first dose, at 142 and 148 days after COVID-19 diagnosis. In both COVID-19 convalescent patients and infection-naive vaccine recipients, the study compared SARS-CoV-2 spike-specific CD4+ TCR repertoires from before mRNA vaccination with those from after it. The full study included roughly 10 COVID-19 convalescent patients and a few SARS-CoV-2-naive healthy vaccine recipients.

Summary of the overall study and its limitations: Only a small number of convalescent patients were included, and no early post-infection timepoints were available, which limited the study. In convalescent patients, the post-vaccine spike-reactive repertoire consisted mainly of new vaccine-induced clones, largely distinct from infection-induced clones. At late post-vaccination timepoints, both infection-induced and vaccine-induced clones showed marked clonal contraction, consistent with waning T cell responses.

The source was CD4+ T cells from PBMCs cultured with a peptide pool, collected before COVID-19 vaccination. The sequence was obtained from a human donor who had a prior SARS-CoV-2 infection. The V gene is TRBV4-3 and the J gene is TRBJ2-1; a stretch of 15 junction bases matches TRBD2. The CDR3: CASSQDWTSGRGGPLHNEQFF. The nucleotide sequence reads TGCGCCAGCAGCCAAGATTGGACTAGCGGGAGGGGCGGGCCTTTACACAATGAGCAGTTCTTC.